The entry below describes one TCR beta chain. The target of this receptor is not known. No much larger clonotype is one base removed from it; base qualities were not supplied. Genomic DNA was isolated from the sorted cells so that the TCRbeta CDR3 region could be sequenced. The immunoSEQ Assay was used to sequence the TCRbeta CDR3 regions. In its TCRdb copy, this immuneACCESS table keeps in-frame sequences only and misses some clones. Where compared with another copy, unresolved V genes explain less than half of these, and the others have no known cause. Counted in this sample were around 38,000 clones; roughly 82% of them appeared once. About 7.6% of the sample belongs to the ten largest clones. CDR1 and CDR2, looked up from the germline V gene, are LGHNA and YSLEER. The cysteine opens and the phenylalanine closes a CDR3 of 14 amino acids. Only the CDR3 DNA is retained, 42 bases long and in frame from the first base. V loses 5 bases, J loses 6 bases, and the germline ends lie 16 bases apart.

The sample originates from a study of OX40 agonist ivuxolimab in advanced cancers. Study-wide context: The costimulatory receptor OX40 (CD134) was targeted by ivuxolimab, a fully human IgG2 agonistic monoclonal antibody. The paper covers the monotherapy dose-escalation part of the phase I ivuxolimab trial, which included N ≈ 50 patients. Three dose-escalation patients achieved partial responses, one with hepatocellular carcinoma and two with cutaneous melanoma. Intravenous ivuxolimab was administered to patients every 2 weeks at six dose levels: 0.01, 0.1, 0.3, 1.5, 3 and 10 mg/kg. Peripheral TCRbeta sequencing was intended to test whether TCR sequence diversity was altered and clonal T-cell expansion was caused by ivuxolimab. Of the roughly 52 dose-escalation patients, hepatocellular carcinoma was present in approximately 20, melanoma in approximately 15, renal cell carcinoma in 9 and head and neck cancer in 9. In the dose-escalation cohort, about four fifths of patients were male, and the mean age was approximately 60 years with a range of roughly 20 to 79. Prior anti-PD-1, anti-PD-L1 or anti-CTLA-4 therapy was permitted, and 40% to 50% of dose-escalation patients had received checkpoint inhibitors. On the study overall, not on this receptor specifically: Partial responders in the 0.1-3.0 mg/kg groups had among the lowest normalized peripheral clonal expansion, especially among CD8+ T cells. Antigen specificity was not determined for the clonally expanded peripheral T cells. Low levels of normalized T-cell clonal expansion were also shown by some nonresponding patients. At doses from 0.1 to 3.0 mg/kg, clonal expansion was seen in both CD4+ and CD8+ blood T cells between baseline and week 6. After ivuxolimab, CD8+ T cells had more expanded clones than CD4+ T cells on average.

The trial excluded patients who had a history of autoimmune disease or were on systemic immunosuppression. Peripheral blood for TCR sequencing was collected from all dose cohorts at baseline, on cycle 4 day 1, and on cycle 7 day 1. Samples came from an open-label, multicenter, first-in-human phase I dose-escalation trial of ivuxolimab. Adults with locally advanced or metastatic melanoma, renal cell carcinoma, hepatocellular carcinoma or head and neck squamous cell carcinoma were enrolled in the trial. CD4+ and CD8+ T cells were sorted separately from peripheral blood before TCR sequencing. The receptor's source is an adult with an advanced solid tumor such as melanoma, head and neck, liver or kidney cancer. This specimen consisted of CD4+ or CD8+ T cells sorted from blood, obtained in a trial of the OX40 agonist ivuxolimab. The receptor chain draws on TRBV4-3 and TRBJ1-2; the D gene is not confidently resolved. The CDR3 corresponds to CASSSPGEVDGYTF. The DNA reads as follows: TGCGCCAGCAGCTCCCCCGGGGAGGTCGATGGCTACACCTTC.